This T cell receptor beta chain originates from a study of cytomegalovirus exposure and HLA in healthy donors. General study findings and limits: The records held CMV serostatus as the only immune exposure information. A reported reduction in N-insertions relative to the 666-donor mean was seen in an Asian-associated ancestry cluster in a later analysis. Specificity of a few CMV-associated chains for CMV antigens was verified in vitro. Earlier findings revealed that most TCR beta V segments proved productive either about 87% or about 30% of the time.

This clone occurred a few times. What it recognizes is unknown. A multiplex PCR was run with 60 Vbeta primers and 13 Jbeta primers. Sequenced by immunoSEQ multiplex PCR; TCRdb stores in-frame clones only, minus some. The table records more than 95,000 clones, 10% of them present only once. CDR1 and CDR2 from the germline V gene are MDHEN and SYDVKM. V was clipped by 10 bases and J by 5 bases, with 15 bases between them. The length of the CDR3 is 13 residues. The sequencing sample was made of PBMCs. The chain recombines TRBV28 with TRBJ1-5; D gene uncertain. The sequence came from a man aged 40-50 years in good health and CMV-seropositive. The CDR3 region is CANGERADQPQHF. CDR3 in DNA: TGTGCCAACGGTGAAAGAGCGGATCAGCCCCAGCATTTT.